This TCR beta chain was identified in a study of T-cell memory formation after mild COVID-19. Study-wide findings and caveats: Proof of SARS-CoV-2 specificity was absent for the second-wave clones that crested on day 37. Clones which contracted sat mainly in CM and EM if CD4+, and in EMRA if CD8+. That cross-reactive memory joined was suggested by some responding clones appearing in pre-infection memory.

This clonotype came up a few times. Its antigen is still unknown. Sample barcodes and UMIs were carried by the TCR alpha and TCR beta cDNA libraries that 5'RACE generated with constant-segment primers. One entry per CDR3 protein results from TCRdb running MiXCR on the 5' RACE reads. The sample has about 160,000 distinct CDR3 sequences; about 28% are singletons. The CDR3 has 16 amino acids. Unmatched junction bases numbered 11, after V lost 5 bases and J lost 4 bases. This clonotype originated in an adult woman who had mild COVID-19 (a few samples of this study predate the infection). Cell type and time point are not known. Sequenced input: PBMCs or a T cell subset sorted from them (not recorded which). The chain is built from TRBV12-3 or TRBV12-4 and TRBJ1-3, with TRBD1 matching over 7 bases. The CDR3: CASSLGTDPRGNTIYF. The CDR3 nucleotides are TGTGCCAGCAGTCTCGGGACAGATCCGCGGGGAAACACCATATATTTT.